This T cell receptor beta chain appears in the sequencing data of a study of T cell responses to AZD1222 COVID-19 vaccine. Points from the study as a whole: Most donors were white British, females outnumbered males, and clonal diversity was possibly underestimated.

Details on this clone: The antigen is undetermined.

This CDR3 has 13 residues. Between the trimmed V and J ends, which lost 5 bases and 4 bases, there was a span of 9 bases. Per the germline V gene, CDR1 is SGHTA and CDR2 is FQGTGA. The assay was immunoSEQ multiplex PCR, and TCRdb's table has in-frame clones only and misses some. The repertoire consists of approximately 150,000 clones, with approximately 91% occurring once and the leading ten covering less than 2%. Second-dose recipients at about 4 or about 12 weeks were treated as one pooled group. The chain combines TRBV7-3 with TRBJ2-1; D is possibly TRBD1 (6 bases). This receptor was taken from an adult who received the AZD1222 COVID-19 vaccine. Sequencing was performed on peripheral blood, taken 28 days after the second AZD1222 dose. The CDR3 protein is CASSPGTYNEQFF. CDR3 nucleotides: TGTGCCAGCAGCCCCGGGACATACAATGAGCAGTTCTTC.